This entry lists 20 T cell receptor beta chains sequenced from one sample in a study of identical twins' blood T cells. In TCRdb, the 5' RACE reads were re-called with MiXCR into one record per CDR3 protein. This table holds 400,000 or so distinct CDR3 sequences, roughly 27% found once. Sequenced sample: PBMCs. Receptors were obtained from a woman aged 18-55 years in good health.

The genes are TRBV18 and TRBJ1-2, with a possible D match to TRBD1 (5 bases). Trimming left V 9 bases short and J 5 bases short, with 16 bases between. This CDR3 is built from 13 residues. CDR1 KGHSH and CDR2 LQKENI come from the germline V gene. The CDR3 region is CASWTPGGYGYTF. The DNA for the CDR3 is TGTGCCAGTTGGACGCCCGGGGGATATGGCTACACCTTC.

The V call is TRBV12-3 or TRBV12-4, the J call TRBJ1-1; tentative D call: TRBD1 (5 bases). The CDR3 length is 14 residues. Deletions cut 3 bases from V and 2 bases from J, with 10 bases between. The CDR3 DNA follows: TGTGCCAGCAGTTTTCAGGGACCTAACACTGAAGCTTTCTTT. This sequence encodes CASSFQGPNTEAFF.

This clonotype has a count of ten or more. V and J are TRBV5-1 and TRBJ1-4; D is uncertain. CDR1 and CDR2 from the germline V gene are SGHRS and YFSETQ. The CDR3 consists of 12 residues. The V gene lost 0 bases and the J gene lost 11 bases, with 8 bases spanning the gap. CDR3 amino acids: CASSLDGEKLFF. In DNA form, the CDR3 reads TGCGCCAGCAGCTTGGACGGGGAGAAACTGTTTTTT.

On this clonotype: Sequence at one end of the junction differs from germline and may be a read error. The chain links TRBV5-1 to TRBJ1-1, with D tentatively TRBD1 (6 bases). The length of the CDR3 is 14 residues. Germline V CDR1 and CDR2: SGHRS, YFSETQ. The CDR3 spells CAGSFEQGNTEAFF. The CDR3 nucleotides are TGCGCCGGCAGCTTCGAACAGGGAAACACTGAAGCTTTCTTT. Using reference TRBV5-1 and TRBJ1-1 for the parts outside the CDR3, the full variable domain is KAGVTQTPRYLIKTRGQQVTLSCSPISGHRSVSWYQQTPGQGLQFLFEYFSETQRNKGNFPGRFSGRQFSNSRSEMNVSTLELGDSALYLCAGSFEQGNTEAFFGQGTRLTVV.

DNA for the CDR3: TGCAGTGCTACAGGGAAGTGGAACACTGAAGCTTTCTTT. It yields the protein CSATGKWNTEAFF. This sequence joins TRBV20-1 and TRBJ1-1, with TRBD1 as a possible D gene (5 bases). The CDR3 spans 13 residues. Looked up from germline, CDR1 is DFQATT and CDR2 is SNEGSKA (reference sequence). Trimming took 4 bases from V and 1 from J, leaving 10 bases between them.

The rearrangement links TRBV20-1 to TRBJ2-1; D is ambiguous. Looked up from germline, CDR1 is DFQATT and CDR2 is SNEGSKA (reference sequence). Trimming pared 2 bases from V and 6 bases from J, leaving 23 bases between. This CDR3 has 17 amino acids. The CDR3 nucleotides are TGCAGTGCTAGATCCCGGCTTGGGAACGAATTACTCAATGAGCAGTTCTTC. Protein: CSARSRLGNELLNEQFF.

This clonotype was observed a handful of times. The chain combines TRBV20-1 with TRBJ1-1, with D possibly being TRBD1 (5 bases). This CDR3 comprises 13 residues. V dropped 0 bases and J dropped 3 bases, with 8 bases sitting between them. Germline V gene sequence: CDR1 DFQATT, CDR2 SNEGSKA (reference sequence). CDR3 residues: CSAREQVYTEAFF. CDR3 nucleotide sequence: TGCAGTGCTAGAGAACAGGTTTACACTGAAGCTTTCTTT.

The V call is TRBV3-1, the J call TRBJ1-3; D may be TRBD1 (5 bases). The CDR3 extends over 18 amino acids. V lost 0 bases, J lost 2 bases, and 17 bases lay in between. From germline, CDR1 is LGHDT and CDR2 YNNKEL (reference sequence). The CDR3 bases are TGTGCCAGCAGCCAAGAAGTGCAGGGATTGGGCGCTGGAAACACCATATATTTT. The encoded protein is CASSQEVQGLGAGNTIYF.

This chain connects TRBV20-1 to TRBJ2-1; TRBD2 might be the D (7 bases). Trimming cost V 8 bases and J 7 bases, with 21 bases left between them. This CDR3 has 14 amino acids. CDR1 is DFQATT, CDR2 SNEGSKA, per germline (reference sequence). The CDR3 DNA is TGCAGTTCAAGGATGGGGGGGCCGGGGAATGAGCAGTTCTTC. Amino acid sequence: CSSRMGGPGNEQFF.

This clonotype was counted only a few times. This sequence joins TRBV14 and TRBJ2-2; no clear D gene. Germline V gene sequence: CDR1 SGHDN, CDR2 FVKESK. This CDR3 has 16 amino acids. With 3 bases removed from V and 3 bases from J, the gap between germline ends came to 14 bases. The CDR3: CASSQLLGYDTGELFF. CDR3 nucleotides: TGTGCCAGCAGCCAGCTTCTCGGTTACGACACCGGGGAGCTGTTTTTT.

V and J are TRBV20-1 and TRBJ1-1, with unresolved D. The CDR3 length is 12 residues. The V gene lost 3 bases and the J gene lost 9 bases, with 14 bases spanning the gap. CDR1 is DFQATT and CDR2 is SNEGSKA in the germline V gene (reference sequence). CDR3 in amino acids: CSASGLGVQAFF. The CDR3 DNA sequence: TGCAGTGCTAGTGGGCTCGGGGTTCAAGCTTTCTTT.

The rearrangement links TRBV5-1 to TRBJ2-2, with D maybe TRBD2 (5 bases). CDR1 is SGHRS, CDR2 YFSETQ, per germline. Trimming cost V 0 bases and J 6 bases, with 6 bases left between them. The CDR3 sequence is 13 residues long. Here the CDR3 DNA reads TGCGCCAGCAGCTTGGAACTAGCCGGGGAGCTGTTTTTT. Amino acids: CASSLELAGELFF.

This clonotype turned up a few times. DNA for the CDR3: TGTGCCAGCACCGACGTGAGAAGAGCGGGGGGGCACACCGGGGAGCTGTTTTTT. Translated, it gives CASTDVRRAGGHTGELFF. This chain uses TRBV7-8 with TRBJ2-2; 10 bases agree with TRBD2. This CDR3 contains 18 residues. The V and J ends lost 7 bases and 3 bases, in that order; junction bases with no gene match: 14. Germline V gene sequence: CDR1 SGHVS, CDR2 FQNEAQ. The whole variable domain, remainder taken from reference TRBV7-8 and TRBJ2-2, is GAGVSQSPRYKVAKRGQDVALRCDPISGHVSLFWYQQALGQGPEFLTYFQNEAQLDKSGLPSDRFFAERPEGSVSTLKIQRTQQEDSAVYLCASTDVRRAGGHTGELFFGEGSRLTVL.

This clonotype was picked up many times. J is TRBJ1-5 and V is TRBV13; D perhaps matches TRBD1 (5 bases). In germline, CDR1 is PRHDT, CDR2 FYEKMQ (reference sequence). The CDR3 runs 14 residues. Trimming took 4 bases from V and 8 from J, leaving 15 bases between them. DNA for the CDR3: TGTGCCAGCAGCTCGGGACGGGGCGGGAAGCCCCAGCATTTT. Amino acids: CASSSGRGGKPQHF.

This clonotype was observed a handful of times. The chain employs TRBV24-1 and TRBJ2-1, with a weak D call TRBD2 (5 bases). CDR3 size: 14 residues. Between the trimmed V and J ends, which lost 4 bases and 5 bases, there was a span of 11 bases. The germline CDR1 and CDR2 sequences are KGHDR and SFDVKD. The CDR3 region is CATSDAGLHNEQFF. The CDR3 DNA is TGTGCCACCAGTGACGCCGGACTTCACAATGAGCAGTTCTTC.

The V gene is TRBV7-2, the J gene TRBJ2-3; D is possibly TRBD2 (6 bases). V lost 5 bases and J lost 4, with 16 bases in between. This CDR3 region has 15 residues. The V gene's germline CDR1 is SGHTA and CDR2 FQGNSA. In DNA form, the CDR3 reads TGTGCCAGCAGCACCACTAGCCTACGTGCAGATACGCAGTATTTT. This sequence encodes CASSTTSLRADTQYF.

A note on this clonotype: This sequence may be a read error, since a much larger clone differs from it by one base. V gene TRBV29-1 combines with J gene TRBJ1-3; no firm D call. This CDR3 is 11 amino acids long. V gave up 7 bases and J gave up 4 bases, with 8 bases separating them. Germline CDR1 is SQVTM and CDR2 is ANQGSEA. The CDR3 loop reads CSARKGNTIYF. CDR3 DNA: TGCAGCGCCCGAAAGGGAAACACCATATATTTT.

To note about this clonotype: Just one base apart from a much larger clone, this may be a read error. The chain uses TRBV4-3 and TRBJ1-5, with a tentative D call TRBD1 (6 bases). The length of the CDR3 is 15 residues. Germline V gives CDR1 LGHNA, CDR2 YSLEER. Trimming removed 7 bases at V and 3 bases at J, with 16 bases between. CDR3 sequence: CASNQGTGLNQPQHF. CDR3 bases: TGCGCCAGCAACCAGGGAACAGGGCTCAATCAGCCCCAGCATTTT.

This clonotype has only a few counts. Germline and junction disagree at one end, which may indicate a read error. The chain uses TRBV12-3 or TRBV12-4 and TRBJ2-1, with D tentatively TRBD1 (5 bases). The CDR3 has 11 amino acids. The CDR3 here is CATLDSNEQLF. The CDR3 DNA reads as TGTGCCACCCTAGACAGCAATGAGCAGCTCTTC.

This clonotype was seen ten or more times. CDR3 nucleotide sequence: TGTGCCAGCAGTGAATATGGAGACTACGAGCAGTACTTC. This encodes CASSEYGDYEQYF. The V gene is TRBV25-1, the J gene TRBJ2-7; no definite D call. Germline-derived CDR1 and CDR2 are MGHDK and SYGVNS. The CDR3 runs to 13 residues. V lost 0 bases and J 3 bases, leaving 6 bases between the germline ends.